This section outlines one T cell receptor beta chain sequence together with its context. What it binds is not known. With eight separate reactions per sample, the authors made cDNA. TCRalpha and TCRbeta cDNA was put through two nested PCRs of approximately 17 and 9 cycles. TCRdb re-called the 5' RACE reads and gives one entry per CDR3 protein, without DNA. This sample's table reports more than 300,000 distinct CDR3 sequences. This sample is drawn from a study of monozygotic twins with inflammatory bowel disease. Study observations and caveats: Between concordant and discordant twins, repertoire similarity failed to differ, a result that limited power may explain.

CDR3 length equals 16 residues. The rearrangement uses TRBV12-3 or TRBV12-4 and TRBJ1-2; the TCRdb call, TRBD1, lacks DNA for checking. This sequence was found in a human donor with ulcerative colitis or Crohn's disease, or a healthy co-twin of an affected twin (not recorded which). What was sequenced was blood. CDR3 protein: CASSLAGTAANYGYTF.